Listed below are T cell receptor beta chains from one sample, sequenced in a study of T cell repertoires in cytomegalovirus infection. From the reads, TCRdb called clonotypes with MiXCR, one entry per CDR3 protein. The sample includes 490,000 or so distinct CDR3 sequences, around 11% of them seen just once. What was sequenced was PBMCs. Receptors were obtained from a human donor in good health (CMV status not recorded). Some clones in this sample may be carry-over from other donors' samples. Each CDR3 is given with its conserved first and last residue. The order of the fields is V gene, J gene, D gene, clone size, CDR3 DNA, CDR3 protein. The D gene is left open where the match is weak. Clone size appears in some rows only: once, few, many, or a class for an expanded clone.

TRBV18,TRBJ1-2,NA,few,TGTGCCAGCTCACCGGGGAGGGAGAACTATGGCTACACCTTC,CASSPGRENYGYTF
TRBV10-3,TRBJ1-3,TRBD1,NA,TGTGCCACCGCCACCGGGACAGGGAAGAATGGAAACACCATATATTTT,CATATGTGKNGNTIYF
TRBV19,TRBJ2-3,NA,many,TGTGCCAGTCGGGACACTTTCACCACAGATACGCAGTATTTT,CASRDTFTTDTQYF
TRBV4-2,TRBJ2-7,TRBD1,many,TGTGCCAGCAGCCAAGGACAGGGTAATTCCTACGAGCAGTACTTC,CASSQGQGNSYEQYF
TRBV28,TRBJ2-7,TRBD2,many,TGTGCCAGCACGGGGAGGGCTTACGAGCAGTACTTC,CASTGRAYEQYF
TRBV5-1,TRBJ1-3,NA,few,TGCGCCAGCAGCCCGTCCGAGGCGAGCTCTGGAAACACCATATATTTT,CASSPSEASSGNTIYF
TRBV7-2,TRBJ2-1,TRBD2,many,TGTGCCAGCAGCTTAGCGCCGTCCAGCGGGGGGTTCAATGAGCAGTTCTTC,CASSLAPSSGGFNEQFF
TRBV30,TRBJ2-6,NA,NA,TGTGCCTGGAGTAACAGGATGTCTGGGGCCAACGTCCTGACTTTC,CAWSNRMSGANVLTF
TRBV28,TRBJ2-7,TRBD1,many,TGTGCCAGCAGTCTTCCATTCGGTGGGACAGGGTCCCACGAGCAGTACTTC,CASSLPFGGTGSHEQYF
TRBV11-2,TRBJ2-7,TRBD2,many,TGTGCCAGCAGCTCCCCCCAGCGGGGGCGACCTTTCGAGCAGTACTTC,CASSSPQRGRPFEQYF
TRBV20-1,TRBJ2-7,NA,few,TGCAGTGCTAGGACAGAGACGTACGAGCAGTACTTC,CSARTETYEQYF
TRBV5-6,TRBJ1-5,NA,NA,TGTGCCAGCAGCTTTTACAGGGATGTGCAGCCCCAGCATTTT,CASSFYRDVQPQHF
TRBV11-2,TRBJ2-7,NA,NA,TGTGCCAGCAGCTGGGCACCCGACCTCTACGAGCAGTACTTC,CASSWAPDLYEQYF
TRBV5-1,TRBJ2-4,NA,NA,TGCGCCAGCAGCTTGGAGGGCGAGGGGAACATTCAGTACTTC,CASSLEGEGNIQYF
TRBV5-4,TRBJ1-4,TRBD1,many,TGTGCCAGCAGCTTACCGGGACAGTATAATGAAAAACTGTTTTTT,CASSLPGQYNEKLFF
TRBV5-4,TRBJ1-1,NA,many,TGTGCCAGCAGCTTGGCCGGAGGGATTGGGGACACTGAAGCTTTCTTT,CASSLAGGIGDTEAFF
TRBV11-2,TRBJ2-3,TRBD2,many,TGTGCCAGCAGGGGATTAGCGGGGCCCCTACGGGCAGATACGCAGTATTTT,CASRGLAGPLRADTQYF
TRBV24-1,TRBJ2-1,TRBD1,many,TGTGCCACCAGTGATTTAGGTACAGGGGGCCATGAGCAGTTCTTC,CATSDLGTGGHEQFF
TRBV28,TRBJ2-1,TRBD2,many,TGTGCCAGCACCCCCGGGCTAGCGGTATACAATGAGCAGTTCTTC,CASTPGLAVYNEQFF
TRBV11-1,TRBJ1-1,TRBD1,few,TGTGCCAGCAGCTCACCCGGGACAGGGGCGAACACTGAAGCTTTCTTT,CASSSPGTGANTEAFF
TRBV25-1,TRBJ2-7,TRBD2,few,TGTGCCAGCAGTCAGACAACCGGACTAGCGGGAGCCTACGAGCAGTACTTC,CASSQTTGLAGAYEQYF
TRBV7-9,TRBJ2-7,TRBD2,many,TGTGCCAGCAGCCCTCGGGGGGAGCGGGAGTACGAGCAGTACTTC,CASSPRGEREYEQYF
TRBV7-6,TRBJ1-2,TRBD1,many,TGTGCCAGCAGCCCCGGACAGGGGGACTATGGCTACACCTTC,CASSPGQGDYGYTF
TRBV20-1,TRBJ1-1,TRBD1,few,TGCAGTGCTCCCGACAGGGGAACTGAAGCTTTCTTT,CSAPDRGTEAFF
TRBV12-3/TRBV12-4,TRBJ1-1,NA,NA,TGTGCCAGCACCCTCGTGAGTATGAACACTGAAGCTTTCTTT,CASTLVSMNTEAFF
TRBV7-9,TRBJ2-7,NA,many,TGTGCCAGCAGCTTCGGCCGACAGGGCGGGGGCTACGAGCAGTACTTC,CASSFGRQGGGYEQYF
TRBV27,TRBJ2-5,NA,many,TGTGCCAGCAGTGGGAGGGGGAGGGGCGAGACCCAGTACTTC,CASSGRGRGETQYF
TRBV20-1,TRBJ2-7,TRBD1,few,TGCAGTGCTACCGGGACAGGGTTAGGGCAGTACTTC,CSATGTGLGQYF
TRBV29-1,TRBJ1-1,NA,NA,TGCAGCGTTAAAGAATCCAACACTGAAGCTTTCTTT,CSVKESNTEAFF
TRBV5-1,TRBJ2-3,TRBD2,few,TGCGCCAGCAGCTTCCGTGGGCGGGAGGGTTCGACAGATACGCAGTATTTT,CASSFRGREGSTDTQYF
TRBV20-1,TRBJ2-5,TRBD1,many,TGCAGTGCACAACCGGGACAGGGAGAGACCCAGTACTTC,CSAQPGQGETQYF
TRBV5-1,TRBJ1-6,TRBD1,many,TGCGCCAGCAGCACGACAGGGAACAATTCACCCCTCCACTTT,CASSTTGNNSPLHF
TRBV7-9,TRBJ2-3,NA,many,TGTGCCAGCAGCTTGAGACCCGGCACAGATACGCAGTATTTT,CASSLRPGTDTQYF
TRBV25-1,TRBJ2-7,NA,many,TGTGCCAGCAGTCCTCCAGGGGTGGACGAGCAGTACTTC,CASSPPGVDEQYF
TRBV7-3,TRBJ2-1,TRBD2,many,TGTGCCAGCAGCTTAATTGTGGCTAGCGGGAGGGCCATGTTCTTC,CASSLIVASGRAMFF
TRBV12-3/TRBV12-4,TRBJ2-7,TRBD1,many,TGTGCCAGCAGTGCCCGGACAGGACCCTCCTACGAGCAGTACTTC,CASSARTGPSYEQYF
TRBV3-1,TRBJ2-5,NA,NA,TGTGCCAGCAGCCAAGATCGGGCCGCCCGACTCCAAGAGACCCAGTACTTC,CASSQDRAARLQETQYF
TRBV6-1,TRBJ2-2,NA,many,TGTGCCAGCAGTCGAAAGGGGGGACCCGGGGAGCTGTTTTTT,CASSRKGGPGELFF
TRBV5-1,TRBJ2-1,TRBD2,few,TGCGCCAGCAGGCCTGCCACTAGCGGGAGCTCCTACAATGAGCAGTTCTTC,CASRPATSGSSYNEQFF
TRBV12-5,TRBJ2-3,NA,NA,TGTGCTAGTGCCCCCGAATGGGGCAGGCTTTCAGATACGCAGTATTTT,CASAPEWGRLSDTQYF
TRBV12-3/TRBV12-4,TRBJ1-2,TRBD1,NA,TGTGCCAGCAGGGGGGGGAGACAGGGGGCAGACTATGGCTACACCTTC,CASRGGRQGADYGYTF
TRBV6-1,TRBJ1-1,TRBD1,many,TGTGCCAGCTATCTAGCGCAGGGGGCGACTGAAGCTTTCTTT,CASYLAQGATEAFF
TRBV6-5,TRBJ1-6,NA,NA,TGTGCCAGCAGATGGGACGGGCGGAATTCACCCCTCCACTTT,CASRWDGRNSPLHF
TRBV20-1,TRBJ2-1,NA,once,TGCAGTGCGATCGGCGGCCCCCGCTCCTACAATGAGCAGTTCTTC,CSAIGGPRSYNEQFF
TRBV4-2,TRBJ2-3,NA,few,TGTGCCAGCAGCCAAGAATCTCGGGGTAGCGGTACAGATACGCAGTATTTT,CASSQESRGSGTDTQYF
TRBV6-5,TRBJ1-5,NA,NA,TGTGCCAGCGGCAGGGGTAGCAATCAGCCCCAGCATTTT,CASGRGSNQPQHF
TRBV29-1,TRBJ1-5,TRBD1,few,TGCAGCGTCTGCTCCGGGACAGGCTATCAGCCCCAGCATTTT,CSVCSGTGYQPQHF
TRBV7-8,TRBJ2-1,NA,many,TGTGCCAGCAGCTTAATTTCCCACAATGAGCAGTTCTTC,CASSLISHNEQFF
TRBV14,TRBJ2-5,TRBD1,NA,TGTGCCAGCAGCCTGAACAGGGGGCTTTTGGAGACCCTGTACTTC,CASSLNRGLLETLYF
TRBV5-1,TRBJ1-1,NA,many,TGCGCCAGCAGCTACACCCAGGGAGTTGGGGGTGAAGCTTTCTTT,CASSYTQGVGGEAFF
TRBV5-4,TRBJ2-1,TRBD1,many,TGTGCCAGCAGCTTGGGAGGGACAGGCGCCTACAATGAGCAGTTCTTC,CASSLGGTGAYNEQFF
TRBV29-1,TRBJ2-6,NA,NA,TGCAGCGTCCCAGGCTCTGGGGCCAACGTCCTGACTTTC,CSVPGSGANVLTF
TRBV28,TRBJ1-5,NA,many,TGTGCCAGCAGTCCCAGGAGCAATCAGCCCCAGCATTTT,CASSPRSNQPQHF
TRBV9,TRBJ2-5,TRBD1,NA,TGTGCCAGCAGCCCGAGATATCCGGGACAGGTGGGCCAAGAGACCCAGTACTTC,CASSPRYPGQVGQETQYF
TRBV3-1,TRBJ2-3,TRBD2,few,TGTGCCAGCAGCCAAGTGACTAGCGGGGGTGGAGATACGCAGTATTTT,CASSQVTSGGGDTQYF
TRBV11-1,TRBJ1-2,NA,many,TGTGCCAGCAGCTTAGAAGCAGATGGCTACACCTTC,CASSLEADGYTF
TRBV12-3/TRBV12-4,TRBJ2-3,NA,few,TGTGCCAGCAGTTTACGTCGGGGGTGGCCCCGTGGGACGCAGTATTTT,CASSLRRGWPRGTQYF
TRBV19,TRBJ1-5,TRBD1,many,TGTGCCAGTAGTACCGCAGGGACAGTGGGCCAGCCCCAGCATTTT,CASSTAGTVGQPQHF
TRBV2,TRBJ2-5,NA,many,TGTGCCAGGGGAGCGTACCAAGAGACCCAGTACTTC,CARGAYQETQYF